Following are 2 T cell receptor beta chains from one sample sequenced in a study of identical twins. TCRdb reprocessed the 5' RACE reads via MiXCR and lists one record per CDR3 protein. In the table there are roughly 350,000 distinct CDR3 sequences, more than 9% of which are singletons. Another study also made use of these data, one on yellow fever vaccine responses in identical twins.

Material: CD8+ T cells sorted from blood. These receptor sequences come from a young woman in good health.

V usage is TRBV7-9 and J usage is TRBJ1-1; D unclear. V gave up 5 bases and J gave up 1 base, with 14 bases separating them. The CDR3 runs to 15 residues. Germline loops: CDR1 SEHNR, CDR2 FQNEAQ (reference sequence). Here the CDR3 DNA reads TGTGCCAGCAGCCAACTAATCGGGCCGAACACTGAAGCTTTCTTT. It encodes CASSQLIGPNTEAFF.

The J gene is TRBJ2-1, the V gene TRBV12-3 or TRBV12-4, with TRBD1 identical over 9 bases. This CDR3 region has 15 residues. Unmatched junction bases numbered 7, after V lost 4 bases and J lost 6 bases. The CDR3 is CASSSDRGEPNEQFF. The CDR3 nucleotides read TGTGCCAGCAGTTCCGACAGGGGGGAGCCCAATGAGCAGTTCTTC.